This entry lists 4 T cell receptor beta chains sequenced from one sample in a study of blood T cell repertoires in COVID-19. Sequenced by immunoSEQ multiplex PCR; TCRdb stores in-frame clones only, minus some. Of approximately 150,000 clones listed, 90% are singletons. Material for sequencing was peripheral blood. These receptors were taken from a man aged 55-75 years with active or convalescent COVID-19.

The chain is built from TRBV19 and TRBJ2-7; 8 bases match TRBD2. Germline assignment: CDR1 LNHDA and CDR2 SQIVND (reference sequence). This CDR3 comprises 15 residues. V gave up 1 base and J gave up 7 bases; unmatched junction bases: 9. The CDR3 DNA reads TGTGCCAGTAGTATAGTTGCGGCTAGCGGGTCTGAGCAGTACTTC. It is translated as CASSIVAASGSEQYF.

This chain connects TRBV25-1 to TRBJ2-7; no clear D. CDR3 size: 11 residues. CDR1 is MGHDK and CDR2 is SYGVNS in the germline V gene. The V gene lost 6 bases and the J gene lost 4 bases, with 7 bases spanning the gap. CDR3 DNA: TGTGCCAGCAGCCTTATATACGAGCAGTACTTC. Its protein product is CASSLIYEQYF.

The table lists this clone with a few counts. The V and J genes are TRBV5-1 and TRBJ1-4; TRBD1 might be the D (6 bases). CDR1 is SGHRS, CDR2 YFSETQ, per germline. The CDR3 extends over 14 amino acids. Trimming removed 4 bases from V and 5 bases from J, with 12 bases in between. CDR3 nucleotides: TGCGCCAGCAGCCAACAGGGTGGGAATGAAAAACTGTTTTTT. As protein: CASSQQGGNEKLFF.

The chain uses TRBV6-2 or TRBV6-3 and TRBJ2-1; 8 positions match TRBD2. The CDR3 consists of 14 residues. The germline V gene has CDR1 MNHEY and CDR2 SVGEGT. V shed 7 bases and J 7 bases; nucleotides not matched to a gene: 9. CDR3 region: CASTPGGVRNEQFF. The DNA for the CDR3 is TGTGCCAGCACCCCGGGGGGGGTTAGGAATGAGCAGTTCTTC.